The 15 T cell receptor beta chains listed next were all sequenced from one sample in a study of CD8+ T cells in alopecia areata. The sample's treatment: oral pan-JAK inhibitor, 5-10 mg twice daily. Extracted RNA was reverse transcribed into cDNA, the sequencing template. The data were produced by immunoSEQ multiplex PCR, yet TCRdb's version contains in-frame clones alone and is incomplete. The table shows around 100,000 clones, with 55% to 70% occurring only once. The sequencing used CD8+ T cells sorted from blood, collected around week 55, from a patient treated with tofacitinib. The receptors were sampled from a human donor with alopecia areata.

This clone has a handful of counts. The V and J genes are TRBV6-5 and TRBJ2-6; D remains ambiguous. Trimming pared 6 bases from V and 1 base from J, leaving 10 bases between. Per germline, CDR1 MNHEY and CDR2 SVGAGI. The CDR3 loop spans 15 amino acids. CDR3 sequence reads: CASSLTSSGANVLTF. CDR3 DNA: TGTGCCAGCAGCCTGACTTCTTCTGGGGCCAACGTCCTGACTTTC.

The gene calls are TRBV6-5 and TRBJ2-1, with 12 bases matching TRBD2. Germline lookup yields CDR1 MNHEY and CDR2 SVGAGI. Trimming at V came to 6 bases and at J to 4 bases, leaving 4 bases not matched to a gene. There are 15 residues in the CDR3. CDR3 DNA sequence: TGTGCCAGCAGCAGGCTAGCGGGGGGGTACAATGAGCAGTTCTTC. As protein: CASSRLAGGYNEQFF.

This clone was picked up a small number of times. J is TRBJ1-1 and V is TRBV19, with D unclear. Trimming took 3 bases from V and 1 from J, leaving 12 bases between them. Germline CDR1 and CDR2: LNHDA and SQIVND (reference sequence). This CDR3 is built from 15 residues. The CDR3, as DNA: TGTGCCAGTAGTATCTATATGGACGGGAACACTGAAGCTTTCTTT. Protein sequence: CASSIYMDGNTEAFF.

The chain employs TRBV25-1 and TRBJ2-7; perhaps TRBD2 as D (6 bases). CDR3 length equals 17 residues. V was pared by 4 bases and J by 0 bases, with 19 bases between. The germline gives CDR1 MGHDK, CDR2 SYGVNS. The CDR3 nucleotides read TGTGCCAGCAGTGCCGGAGGGCCCGGGGTTCCCTCCTACGAGCAGTACTTC. Translating it yields CASSAGGPGVPSYEQYF.

The chain joins TRBV6-5 to TRBJ2-7; D could derive from TRBD1 or TRBD2 (5 bases each). Trimming stripped 2 bases from V and 2 bases from J, with 13 bases between. The germline gives CDR1 MNHEY, CDR2 SVGAGI. CDR3 length: 15 amino acids. Here the CDR3 reads CASSYGSQGAYEQYF. In nucleotides, the CDR3 is TGTGCCAGCAGTTACGGGTCCCAGGGAGCCTACGAGCAGTACTTC.

The rearrangement joins TRBV27 to TRBJ1-6; TRBD1 agrees at 8 bases. Germline V gene sequence: CDR1 MNHEY, CDR2 SMNVEV (reference sequence). V trimming: 7 bases; J trimming: 7 bases; junction bases outside the gene matches: 9. This CDR3 contains 15 residues. Here the CDR3 DNA reads TGTGCCAGCACCCCACAGACAGGGGCCAATTCACCCCTCCACTTT. It codes for CASTPQTGANSPLHF.

This chain connects TRBV29-1 to TRBJ1-2; TRBD1 might be the D (6 bases). Deletions cut 7 bases from V and 3 bases from J, with 12 bases between. Germline V gene lookup returns CDR1 SQVTM and CDR2 ANQGSEA. This CDR3 contains 12 residues. The CDR3 region is CSGLQGDYGYTF. CDR3 coding DNA: TGCAGCGGGTTACAGGGAGACTATGGCTACACCTTC.

The CDR3, as DNA: TGTGCCAGCAGCGCGCGGGACAGAAGTACGGCTGAAGCTTTCTTT. This sequence encodes CASSARDRSTAEAFF. The chain combines TRBV9 with TRBJ1-1; the match to TRBD1 covers 7 bases. Germline V gene sequence: CDR1 SGDLS, CDR2 YYNGEE. CDR3 length: 15 residues. Unmatched junction bases numbered 11, after V lost 3 bases and J lost 6 bases.

The V and J genes are TRBV13 and TRBJ2-3; D may match TRBD1 or TRBD2 (6 bases each). V lost 5 bases and J lost 3, with 15 bases in between. This CDR3 has 15 residues. The germline gives CDR1 PRHDT, CDR2 FYEKMQ (reference sequence). The CDR3 DNA reads TGTGCCAGCAGCACGAAGGGGGGTCTTACAGATACGCAGTATTTT. It specifies CASSTKGGLTDTQYF.

This clone was seen a few times. V gene TRBV7-9 combines with J gene TRBJ1-4; TRBD1 aligns across 7 bases. This CDR3 spans 14 amino acids. Trimming at V came to 4 bases and at J to 8 bases, leaving 7 bases not matched to a gene. CDR1 and CDR2 (germline): SEHNR, FQNEAQ (reference sequence). The CDR3 loop is CASSSTGRGEKLFF. The CDR3 bases are TGTGCCAGCAGCTCGACAGGGCGAGGGGAAAAACTGTTTTTT.

This rearrangement joins TRBV29-1 to TRBJ2-2, with D perhaps given as TRBD1 or TRBD2 (5 bases each). V was pared by 4 bases and J by 8 bases, with 17 bases between. The length of the CDR3 is 14 residues. Germline CDR1 and CDR2: SQVTM and ANQGSEA. CDR3 in amino acids: CSVVLRDVGGELFF. Here the CDR3 DNA reads TGCAGCGTTGTTCTTCGGGACGTTGGAGGGGAGCTGTTTTTT.

The chain has TRBV5-6 and TRBJ2-7; D gene ambiguous. The CDR3 is made up of 12 amino acids. Trimming took off 4 bases at V and 2 bases at J, with 7 bases between the two ends. Looked up from germline, CDR1 is SGHDT and CDR2 is YYEEEE. CDR3 sequence reads: CASSPGAYEQYF. DNA for the CDR3: TGTGCCAGCAGCCCCGGCGCCTACGAGCAGTACTTC. Filled out from reference TRBV5-6 and TRBJ2-7, the complete variable domain reads DAGVTQSPTHLIKTRGQQVTLRCSPKSGHDTVSWYQQALGQGPQFIFQYYEEEERQRGNFPDRFSGHQFPNYSSELNVNALLLGDSALYLCASSPGAYEQYFGPGTRLTVT.

The J gene is TRBJ1-1, the V gene TRBV25-1; D is perhaps TRBD1 (6 bases). Germline CDR1 MGHDK, CDR2 SYGVNS. Trimming took off 1 base at V and 6 bases at J, with 15 bases between the two ends. The CDR3 covers 15 residues. Here the CDR3 reads CASSELGGEWAEAFF. The CDR3, as DNA: TGTGCCAGCAGTGAATTGGGGGGCGAATGGGCTGAAGCTTTCTTT.

The rearrangement links TRBV27 to TRBJ2-3; 8 bases are shared with TRBD2. This CDR3 has 15 residues. Trimming removed 5 bases from V and 1 base from J; junction bases left unmatched: 5. CDR1 and CDR2 (germline): MNHEY, SMNVEV (reference sequence). In DNA form, the CDR3 reads TGTGCCAGCAGTGGTAGCGGGGCCGGCACAGATACGCAGTATTTT. Its protein product is CASSGSGAGTDTQYF.

This clone has a handful of counts. J is TRBJ1-5 and V is TRBV5-1, with 7 bases lining up with TRBD1. With V trimmed by 2 bases and J by 4 bases, 15 bases remained unmatched. Germline V CDR1 and CDR2: SGHRS, YFSETQ. This CDR3 has 18 residues. The CDR3 protein is CASSFPRDSAPGNQPQHF. DNA for the CDR3: TGCGCCAGCAGCTTCCCGCGGGACAGCGCCCCGGGGAATCAGCCCCAGCATTTT.